One and the same sample provided the 19 T cell receptor beta chains below, sequenced in a study of graft-versus-host responses after intestinal transplantation. These receptors have no identified antigens. Method: immunoSEQ multiplex PCR; TCRdb's copy keeps in-frame clones and lacks some. The profile shows about 39,000 clones, about 96% of them singletons. Source: unstimulated CD8+ T cells sorted from spleen or lymph node cells, taken before transplant. Receptors were obtained from a human donor who was the organ donor for an intestinal transplant.

This chain connects TRBV6-1 to TRBJ1-1; 8 positions match TRBD1. Germline assignment: CDR1 MNHNS and CDR2 SASEGT. With V trimmed by 6 bases and J by 4 bases, 4 bases remained unmatched. This CDR3 has 13 amino acids. CDR3 nucleotides: TGTGCCAGCAGAACAGGGGGTGGCACTGAAGCTTTCTTT. Protein: CASRTGGGTEAFF.

The chain is built from TRBV6-1 and TRBJ2-7; 8 bases match TRBD1. With V trimmed by 2 bases and J by 4 bases, 7 bases remained unmatched. In germline, CDR1 is MNHNS, CDR2 SASEGT. The CDR3 extends over 15 amino acids. The CDR3 reads CASSEPIGQGYEQYF. The DNA of the CDR3 is TGTGCCAGCAGTGAACCTATCGGACAGGGATACGAGCAGTACTTC.

The chain uses TRBV7-9 and TRBJ1-6; D is ambiguous. This CDR3 has 17 residues. Germline CDR1 SEHNR, CDR2 FQNEAQ (reference sequence). Between the trimmed V and J ends, which lost 7 bases and 5 bases, there was a span of 21 bases. The CDR3 coding sequence is TGTGCCAGCACAACGTCGAGAGGAGGGATGGATAATTCACCCCTCCACTTT. Protein sequence: CASTTSRGGMDNSPLHF.

The chain uses TRBV9 and TRBJ2-1, with 10 positions matching TRBD2. CDR3 length: 15 amino acids. V lost 2 bases, J lost 7 bases, and 6 bases stayed unmatched. The V gene's germline CDR1 is SGDLS and CDR2 YYNGEE. The CDR3 region is CASSVSGGAKNEQFF. CDR3 DNA: TGTGCCAGCAGCGTCAGCGGGGGGGCCAAGAATGAGCAGTTCTTC. Full variable domain (outside the CDR3, taken from reference TRBV9 and TRBJ2-1): DSGVTQTPKHLITATGQRVTLRCSPRSGDLSVYWYQQSLDQGLQFLIQYYNGEERAKGNILERFSAQQFPDLHSELNLSSLELGDSALYFCASSVSGGAKNEQFFGPGTRLTVL.

Note on this clone: Other DNA sequences from this sample encode an identical CDR3 as well. The CDR3 spells CAWSVLGTEAFF. The CDR3 DNA sequence: TGTGCCTGGAGTGTACTGGGCACTGAAGCTTTCTTT. The chain links TRBV30 to TRBJ1-1; no reliable D call. Trimming took 0 bases from V and 4 from J, leaving 6 bases between them. CDR3 length: 12 amino acids. From germline, CDR1 is GTSNPN and CDR2 SVGIG (reference sequence).

The chain carries TRBV5-4 and TRBJ2-2; possibly TRBD2 for D (6 bases). V lost 3 bases and J 4 bases, leaving 10 bases between the germline ends. This CDR3 contains 14 residues. Germline V gene sequence: CDR1 SGHNT, CDR2 YYREEE (reference sequence). The CDR3 here is CASSYGGATGELFF. The CDR3 DNA sequence: TGTGCCAGCAGCTACGGGGGAGCCACCGGGGAGCTGTTTTTT.

The V gene is TRBV6-5, the J gene TRBJ1-2; 7 bases agree with TRBD1. This CDR3 spans 15 amino acids. Looked up from germline, CDR1 is MNHEY and CDR2 is SVGAGI. V dropped 5 bases and J dropped 2; count of bases not matched to a gene: 8. DNA of the CDR3: TGTGCCAGCAGTCCGGGACAGCACATGAACTATGGCTACACCTTC. Its protein product is CASSPGQHMNYGYTF.

The V and J genes are TRBV19 and TRBJ2-7; D is perhaps TRBD1 (5 bases). The CDR3 length is 15 residues. In germline, CDR1 is LNHDA, CDR2 SQIVND (reference sequence). V was clipped by 0 bases and J by 2 bases, with 11 bases between them. CDR3 bases: TGTGCCAGTAGTATAGATCCAGGGTTGGCCTACGAGCAGTACTTC. Its protein is CASSIDPGLAYEQYF.

The chain recombines TRBV13 with TRBJ2-2; TRBD1 is a possible D gene (5 bases). V shed 5 bases and J shed 2 bases, with 15 bases lying between them. This CDR3 has 16 amino acids. In germline, CDR1 is PRHDT, CDR2 FYEKMQ (reference sequence). CDR3 in amino acids: CASSESGAFNTGELFF. The CDR3 region has the DNA TGTGCCAGCAGCGAATCTGGGGCGTTTAACACCGGGGAGCTGTTTTTT.

This chain links TRBV4-1 with TRBJ2-5; weak D call: TRBD2 (6 bases). CDR1 and CDR2 from the germline V gene are MGHRA and YSYEKL. This CDR3 is built from 13 residues. The V and J ends lost 1 base and 5 bases respectively, with 8 bases between them. CDR3 DNA: TGCGCCAGCAGCCAAGGTCGGGGGGAGACCCAGTACTTC. Amino acids: CASSQGRGETQYF.

This chain links TRBV27 with TRBJ1-1, with D possibly being TRBD1 (6 bases). The CDR3 covers 14 residues. Trimming pared 7 bases from V and 1 base from J, leaving 13 bases between. Germline-derived CDR1 and CDR2 are MNHEY and SMNVEV (reference sequence). This CDR3 reads CASKTGGSNTEAFF. In DNA, the CDR3 is TGTGCCAGCAAGACCGGGGGCTCGAACACTGAAGCTTTCTTT.

V gene TRBV7-8 combines with J gene TRBJ2-7; D remains unclear. V was pared by 2 bases and J by 4 bases, with 6 bases between. Per the germline V gene, CDR1 is SGHVS and CDR2 is FQNEAQ. This CDR3 has 12 residues. The CDR3 region is CASSLWGYEQYF. CDR3 in DNA: TGTGCCAGCAGCTTATGGGGTTACGAGCAGTACTTC.

The rearrangement joins TRBV11-2 to TRBJ2-2; 16 nucleotides match TRBD2. The CDR3 sequence is 15 residues long. Germline CDR1 SGHAT, CDR2 FQNNGV. With V trimmed by 5 bases and J by 6 bases, 0 bases remained unmatched. The CDR3 reads CASSGTSGGAGELFF. In DNA, the CDR3 is TGTGCCAGCAGCGGGACTAGCGGGGGGGCCGGGGAGCTGTTTTTT. The whole variable domain, filled in from reference TRBV11-2 and TRBJ2-2, reads EAGVAQSPRYKIIEKRQSVAFWCNPISGHATLYWYQQILGQGPKLLIQFQNNGVVDDSQLPKDRFSAERLKGVDSTLKIQPAKLEDSAVYLCASSGTSGGAGELFFGEGSRLTVL.

The chain links TRBV2 to TRBJ2-2; 7 bases align to TRBD2. Germline V gene sequence: CDR1 SNHLY, CDR2 FYNNEI. The CDR3 length is 15 residues. With 6 bases clipped from V and 0 bases from J, the junction kept 4 bases outside the gene matches. The CDR3 reads CASRTGTTNTGELFF. The CDR3 DNA follows: TGTGCCAGCAGAACCGGGACTACGAACACCGGGGAGCTGTTTTTT.

The rearrangement links TRBV27 to TRBJ2-1, with 10 bases that match TRBD2. The CDR3 has 18 residues. Losses at the gene ends were 0 bases for V and 2 bases for J; bases not matched to a gene: 7. CDR1 and CDR2 (germline): MNHEY, SMNVEV (reference sequence). CDR3 nucleotide sequence: TGTGCCAGCAGTTTATCGCGCGAGCGGGGGGGCACCTACAATGAGCAGTTCTTC. It specifies CASSLSRERGGTYNEQFF.

This clone was detected only once. J is TRBJ2-3 and V is TRBV4-1; D ambiguous. Between the trimmed V and J ends, which lost 1 base and 3 bases, there was a span of 8 bases. The CDR3 covers 14 residues. In germline, CDR1 is MGHRA, CDR2 YSYEKL. The CDR3 DNA reads TGCGCCAGCAGCCAAGTGAACCCGACAGATACGCAGTATTTT. Protein sequence: CASSQVNPTDTQYF.

The genes are TRBV2 and TRBJ2-3; 7 bases are shared with TRBD1. Trimming removed 5 bases from V and 0 bases from J; junction bases left unmatched: 11. The CDR3 length is 17 residues. Germline V gene sequence: CDR1 SNHLY, CDR2 FYNNEI. CDR3 DNA: TGTGCCAGCAGTAACACCGGGACAGACCTTAGCACAGATACGCAGTATTTT. Its protein product is CASSNTGTDLSTDTQYF.

This chain links TRBV10-3 with TRBJ1-1; TRBD1 matches at 8 bases. CDR1 ENHRY and CDR2 SYGVKD come from the germline V gene. The CDR3 loop spans 15 amino acids. J lost 2 bases, V lost 4 bases, and 6 bases had no gene match. Here the CDR3 reads CAISGMTGANTEAFF. CDR3 coding DNA: TGTGCCATCAGTGGAATGACAGGGGCTAACACTGAAGCTTTCTTT.

The chain links TRBV6-5 to TRBJ1-1; D call uncertain. Trimming removed 0 bases at V and 1 base at J, with 6 bases between. Germline CDR1 reads MNHEY; CDR2 reads SVGAGI. This CDR3 has 14 amino acids. CDR3 in amino acids: CASSYSKGNTEAFF. The CDR3 DNA reads TGTGCCAGCAGTTACTCGAAGGGGAACACTGAAGCTTTCTTT.